The T cell receptor beta chain under discussion was sequenced for a study of response to subunit inactivated influenza vaccine. Study-wide results and limits: The authors proposed limited new T cell recruitment per seasonal influenza vaccination.

TCRdb passed the RT-PCR reads through MiXCR, listing each CDR3 protein once. Among about 830,000 distinct CDR3 sequences, 18% were seen once, and the ten largest hold around 9.9%. With V trimmed by 5 bases and J by 4 bases, 7 bases remained unmatched. In germline, CDR1 is SGHTA, CDR2 FQGNSA. This CDR3 is 14 amino acids long. Turning to this clonotype: Antigen: not known.

V and J are TRBV7-2 and TRBJ1-2, with 7 bases that match TRBD1. This receptor was identified in a man aged 50-59 years who received an inactivated influenza vaccine. The sequencing used PBMCs from blood, collected roughly 5 days after vaccination. The CDR3 nucleotides are TGTGCCAGCAGCCCACCGGGACAGCCCTATGGCTACACCTTC. Translating it yields CASSPPGQPYGYTF.